The clone carrying this T cell receptor beta chain was counted a few times. The antigen is undetermined. TCR beta CDR3 sequences were amplified from RNA transcripts. An initial round of RT-PCR targeting the TCR CDR3 relied on the HTBI primer set. TCRdb ran MiXCR on the multiplex PCR reads and lists one entry per CDR3 protein. The sample yields around 620,000 distinct CDR3 sequences, approximately 15% seen once. Uncontrolled infection, other autoimmune disease, pregnancy or lactation barred patients from enrollment. Germline trimming cut 0 bases from V and 0 bases from J; bases unmatched to any gene: 2. The germline gives CDR1 LNHNV, CDR2 YYDKDF (reference sequence). This CDR3 has 15 residues. These data belong to a study of T cells in Graves' hyperthyroidism and ophthalmopathy. Findings and caveats of the study: Separation of ophthalmopathy from stable hyperthyroidism was achieved by a 13 V-J model.

The sequencing input was blood. The chain uses TRBV15 and TRBJ2-7; 7 bases are a match to TRBD2. This receptor was taken from a woman aged 18-29 years with Graves' ophthalmopathy. The CDR3 region has the DNA TGTGCCACCAGCAGAGACGGGACTAACTCCTACGAGCAGTACTTC. This translates into CATSRDGTNSYEQYF.